This T cell receptor beta chain was identified during a study of T cell responses to AZD1222 COVID-19 vaccine. Overall study: Analysis merged second doses at about 4 or about 12 weeks.

The CDR3 runs 14 residues. The V and J ends lost 0 bases and 3 bases respectively, with 10 bases between them. Germline lookup yields CDR1 SGHKS and CDR2 YYEKEE (reference sequence). TCRdb's table, derived via immunoSEQ multiplex PCR, lists solely in-frame clones and lacks some. The sample consists of 100,000 to 150,000 clones, about nine tenths of them appearing once. General study points: CD4 TCRs linked to vaccination spanned spike, dominating at 160-218 and 743-854. It was only after the peak T cell response that any repertoires were sampled.

This clone turned up a few times. Antigen unknown. Sequences were derived from peripheral blood, sampled on day 0 of AZD1222 vaccination. V gene TRBV5-5 combines with J gene TRBJ2-7; D may correspond to TRBD1 or TRBD2 (6 bases each). This receptor was identified in an adult in good health. For the CDR3, the DNA is TGTGCCAGCAGCTTGGGAGGGGGGAACTACGAGCAGTACTTC. Its translation is CASSLGGGNYEQYF.